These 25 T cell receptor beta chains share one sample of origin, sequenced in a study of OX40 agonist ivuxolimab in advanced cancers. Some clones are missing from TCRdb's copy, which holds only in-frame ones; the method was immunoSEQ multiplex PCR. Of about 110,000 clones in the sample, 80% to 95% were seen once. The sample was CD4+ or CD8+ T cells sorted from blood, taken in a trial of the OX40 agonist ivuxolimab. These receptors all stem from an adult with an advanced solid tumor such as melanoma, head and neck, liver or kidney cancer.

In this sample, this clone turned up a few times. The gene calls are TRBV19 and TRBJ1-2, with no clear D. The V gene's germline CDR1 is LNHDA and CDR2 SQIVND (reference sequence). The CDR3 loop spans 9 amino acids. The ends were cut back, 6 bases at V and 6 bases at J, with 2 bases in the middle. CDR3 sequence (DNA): TGTGCCAGTAGAAATGGCTACACCTTC. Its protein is CASRNGYTF.

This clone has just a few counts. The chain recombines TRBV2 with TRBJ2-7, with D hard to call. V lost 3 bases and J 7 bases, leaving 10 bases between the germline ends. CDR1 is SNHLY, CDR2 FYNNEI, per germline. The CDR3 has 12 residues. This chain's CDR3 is CASSDEGWEQYF. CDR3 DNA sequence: TGTGCCAGCAGTGACGAAGGGTGGGAGCAGTACTTC. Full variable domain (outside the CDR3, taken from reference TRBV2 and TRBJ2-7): EPEVTQTPSHQVTQMGQEVILRCVPISNHLYFYWYRQILGQKVEFLVSFYNNEISEKSEIFDDQFSVERPDGSNFTLKIRSTKLEDSAMYFCASSDEGWEQYFGPGTRLTVT.

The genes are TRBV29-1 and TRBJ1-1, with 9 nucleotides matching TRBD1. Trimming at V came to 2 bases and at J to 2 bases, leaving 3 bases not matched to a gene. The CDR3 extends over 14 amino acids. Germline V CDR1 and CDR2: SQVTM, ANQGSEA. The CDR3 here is CSVEKGQGNTEAFF. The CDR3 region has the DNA TGCAGCGTTGAAAAGGGACAGGGAAACACTGAAGCTTTCTTT.

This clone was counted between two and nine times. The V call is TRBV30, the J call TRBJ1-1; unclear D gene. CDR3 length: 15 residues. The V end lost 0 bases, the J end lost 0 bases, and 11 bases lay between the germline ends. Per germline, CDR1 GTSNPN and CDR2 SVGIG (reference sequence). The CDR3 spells CAWSVPERLNTEAFF. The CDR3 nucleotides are TGTGCCTGGAGTGTACCGGAGAGACTGAACACTGAAGCTTTCTTT.

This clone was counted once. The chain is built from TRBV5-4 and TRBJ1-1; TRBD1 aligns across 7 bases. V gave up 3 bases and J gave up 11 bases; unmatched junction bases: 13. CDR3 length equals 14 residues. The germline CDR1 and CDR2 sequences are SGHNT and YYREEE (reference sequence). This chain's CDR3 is CASSSERGPRDAFF. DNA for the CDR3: TGTGCCAGCAGCTCGGAGAGGGGGCCACGGGACGCTTTCTTT.

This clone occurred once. The CDR3 here is CASSARGANTGELFF. The CDR3 DNA reads TGTGCCAGCAGCGCCCGGGGAGCGAACACCGGGGAGCTGTTTTTT. The rearrangement uses TRBV9 and TRBJ2-2, with a tentative D call TRBD2 (5 bases). Trimming left V 3 bases short and J 0 bases short, with 9 bases between. Per germline, CDR1 SGDLS and CDR2 YYNGEE. This CDR3 region has 15 residues.

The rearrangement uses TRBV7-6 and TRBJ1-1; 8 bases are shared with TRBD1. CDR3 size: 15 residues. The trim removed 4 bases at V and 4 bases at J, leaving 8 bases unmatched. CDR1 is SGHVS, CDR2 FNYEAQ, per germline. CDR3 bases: TGTGCCAGCAGCTCCTACGGACAGGGAGGCACTGAAGCTTTCTTT. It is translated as CASSSYGQGGTEAFF.

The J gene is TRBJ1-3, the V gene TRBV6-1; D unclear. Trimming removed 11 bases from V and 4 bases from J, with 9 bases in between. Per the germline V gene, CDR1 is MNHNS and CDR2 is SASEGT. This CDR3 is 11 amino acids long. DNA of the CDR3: TGTGCCGCTATAGGGGGAAACACCATATATTTT. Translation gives CAAIGGNTIYF.

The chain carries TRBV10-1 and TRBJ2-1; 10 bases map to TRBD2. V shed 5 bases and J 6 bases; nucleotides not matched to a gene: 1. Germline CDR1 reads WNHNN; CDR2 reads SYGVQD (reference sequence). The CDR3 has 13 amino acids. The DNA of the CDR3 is TGCGCCAGCAGTAGCGGGAGGGCCAATGAGCAGTTCTTC. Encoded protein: CASSSGRANEQFF.

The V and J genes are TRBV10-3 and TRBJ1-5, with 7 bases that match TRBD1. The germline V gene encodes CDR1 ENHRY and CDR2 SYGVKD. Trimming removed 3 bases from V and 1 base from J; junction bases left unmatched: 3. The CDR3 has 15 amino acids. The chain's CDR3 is CAISDRDRSNQPQHF. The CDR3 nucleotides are TGTGCCATCAGTGACCGGGACAGAAGCAATCAGCCCCAGCATTTT.

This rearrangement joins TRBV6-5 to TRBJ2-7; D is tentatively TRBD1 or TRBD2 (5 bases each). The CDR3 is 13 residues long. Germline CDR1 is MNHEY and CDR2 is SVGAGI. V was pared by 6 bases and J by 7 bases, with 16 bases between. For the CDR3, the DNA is TGTGCCAGCAGAGTAGATTTTGGGGGAGAGCAGTACTTC. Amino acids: CASRVDFGGEQYF.

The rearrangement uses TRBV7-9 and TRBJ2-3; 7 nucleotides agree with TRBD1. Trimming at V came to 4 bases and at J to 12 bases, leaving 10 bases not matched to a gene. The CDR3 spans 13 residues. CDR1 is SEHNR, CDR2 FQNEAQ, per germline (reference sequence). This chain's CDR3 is CASSWDSRIYQYF. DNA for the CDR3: TGTGCCAGCAGCTGGGACAGCCGGATTTACCAGTATTTT.

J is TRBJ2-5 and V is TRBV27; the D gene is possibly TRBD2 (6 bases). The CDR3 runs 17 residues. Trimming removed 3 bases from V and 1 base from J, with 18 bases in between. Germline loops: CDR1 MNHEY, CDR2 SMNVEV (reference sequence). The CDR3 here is CASSFKGLAVLQETQYF. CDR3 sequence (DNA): TGTGCCAGCAGTTTTAAGGGGTTAGCGGTTCTCCAAGAGACCCAGTACTTC.

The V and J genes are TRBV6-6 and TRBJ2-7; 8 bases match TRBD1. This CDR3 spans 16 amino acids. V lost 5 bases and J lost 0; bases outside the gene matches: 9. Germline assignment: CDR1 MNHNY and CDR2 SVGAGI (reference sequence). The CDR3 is CASSLSTGGNSYEQYF. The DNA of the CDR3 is TGTGCCAGCAGTCTGTCAACAGGGGGAAACTCCTACGAGCAGTACTTC.

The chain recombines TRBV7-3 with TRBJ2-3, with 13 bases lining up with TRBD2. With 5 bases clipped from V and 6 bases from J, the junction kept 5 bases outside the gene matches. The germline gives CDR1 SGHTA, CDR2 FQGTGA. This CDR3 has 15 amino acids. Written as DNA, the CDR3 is TGTGCCAGCAGCCCAGGACTAGCGGGAGCGGATACGCAGTATTTT. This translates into CASSPGLAGADTQYF.

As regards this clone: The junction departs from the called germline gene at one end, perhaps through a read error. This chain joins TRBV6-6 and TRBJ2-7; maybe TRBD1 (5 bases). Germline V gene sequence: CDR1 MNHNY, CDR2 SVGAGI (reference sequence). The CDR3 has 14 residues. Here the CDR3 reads CASSLSNTGHERYF. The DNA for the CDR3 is TGTGCCAGCAGTTTATCCAATACAGGACACGAGCGGTACTTC.

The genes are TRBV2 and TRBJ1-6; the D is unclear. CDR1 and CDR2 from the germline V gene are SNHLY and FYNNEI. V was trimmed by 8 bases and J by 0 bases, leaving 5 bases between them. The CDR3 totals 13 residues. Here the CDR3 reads CASARSYNSPLHF. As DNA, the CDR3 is TGTGCCAGCGCGCGCTCCTATAATTCACCCCTCCACTTT.

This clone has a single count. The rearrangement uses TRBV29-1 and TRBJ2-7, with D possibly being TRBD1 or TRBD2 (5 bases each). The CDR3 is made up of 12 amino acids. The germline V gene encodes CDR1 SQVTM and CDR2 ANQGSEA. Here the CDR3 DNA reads TGCAGTACTCGGACGGGACCATACGAGCAGTACTTC. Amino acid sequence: CSTRTGPYEQYF.

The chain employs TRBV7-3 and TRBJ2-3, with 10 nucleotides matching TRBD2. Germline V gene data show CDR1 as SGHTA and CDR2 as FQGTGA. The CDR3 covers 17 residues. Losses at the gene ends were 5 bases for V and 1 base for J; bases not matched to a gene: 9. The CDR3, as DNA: TGTGCCAGCAGCCGAAGCCCCCTAGCGGGAGGCACAGATACGCAGTATTTT. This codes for CASSRSPLAGGTDTQYF. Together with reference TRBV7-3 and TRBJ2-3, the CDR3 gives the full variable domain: GAGVSQTPSNKVTEKGKYVELRCDPISGHTALYWYRQSLGQGPEFLIYFQGTGAADDSGLPNDRFFAVRPEGSVSTLKIQRTERGDSAVYLCASSRSPLAGGTDTQYFGPGTRLTVL.

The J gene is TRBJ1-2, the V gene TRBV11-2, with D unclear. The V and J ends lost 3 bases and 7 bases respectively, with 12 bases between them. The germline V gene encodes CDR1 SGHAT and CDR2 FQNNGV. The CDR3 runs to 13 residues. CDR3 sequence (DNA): TGTGCCAGCAGCTTCTCCTCGGAGGGTGGCTACACCTTC. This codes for CASSFSSEGGYTF.

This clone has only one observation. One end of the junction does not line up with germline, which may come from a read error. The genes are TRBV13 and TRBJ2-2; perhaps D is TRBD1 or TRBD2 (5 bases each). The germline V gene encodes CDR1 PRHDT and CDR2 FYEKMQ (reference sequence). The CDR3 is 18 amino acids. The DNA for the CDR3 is TGTGCCAGCAGCCCTCTAATAGGCCGGGGCCATAACACCGGGGAGCTGTCTTTT. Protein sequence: CASSPLIGRGHNTGELSF.

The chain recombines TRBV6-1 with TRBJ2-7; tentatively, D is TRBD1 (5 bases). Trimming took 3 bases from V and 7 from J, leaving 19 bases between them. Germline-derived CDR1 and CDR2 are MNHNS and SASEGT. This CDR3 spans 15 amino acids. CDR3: CASSDPARVLAEQYF. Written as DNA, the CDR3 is TGTGCCAGCAGTGATCCTGCCAGGGTTTTAGCTGAGCAGTACTTC.

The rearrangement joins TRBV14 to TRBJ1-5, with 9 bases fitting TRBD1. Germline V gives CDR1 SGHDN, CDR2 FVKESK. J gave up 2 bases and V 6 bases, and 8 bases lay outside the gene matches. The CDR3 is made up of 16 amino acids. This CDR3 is CASRKRQGVCNQPQHF. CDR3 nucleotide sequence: TGTGCCAGCAGAAAAAGACAGGGGGTTTGCAATCAGCCCCAGCATTTT.

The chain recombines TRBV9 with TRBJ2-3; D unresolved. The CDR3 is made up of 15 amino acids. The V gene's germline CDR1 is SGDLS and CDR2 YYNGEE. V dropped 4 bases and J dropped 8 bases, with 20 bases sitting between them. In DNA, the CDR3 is TGTGCCAGCAGCCCGACGGGTGCGAGCGCTGGTACGCAGTATTTT. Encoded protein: CASSPTGASAGTQYF. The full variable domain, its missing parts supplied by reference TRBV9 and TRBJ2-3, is DSGVTQTPKHLITATGQRVTLRCSPRSGDLSVYWYQQSLDQGLQFLIQYYNGEERAKGNILERFSAQQFPDLHSELNLSSLELGDSALYFCASSPTGASAGTQYFGPGTRLTVL.

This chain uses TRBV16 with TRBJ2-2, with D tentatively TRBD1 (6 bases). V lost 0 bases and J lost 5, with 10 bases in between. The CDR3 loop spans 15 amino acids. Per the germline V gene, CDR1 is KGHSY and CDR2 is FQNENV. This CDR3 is CASSQSRTETGELFF. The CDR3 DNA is TGTGCCAGCAGCCAATCCCGGACAGAAACCGGGGAGCTGTTTTTT.